The T cell receptor beta chain under discussion was sequenced for a study of immune evolution from preneoplasia to lung adenocarcinoma. Sequencing used immunoSEQ multiplex PCR; TCRdb keeps in-frame clones, though not all of them. Here the sample spans about 14,000 clones, about four fifths being singletons. Study-level results: Later-stage lesions appeared to have more T cells, more diversity, less clonality.

Concerning this clone itself: The antigen remains undetermined.

The CDR3 is made up of 15 amino acids. V was clipped by 6 bases and J by 4 bases, with 15 bases between them. Germline V gene lookup returns CDR1 SGHTA and CDR2 FQGNSA. Sequenced sample: FFPE minimally invasive lung adenocarcinoma tissue. The chain combines TRBV7-2 with TRBJ2-2, with no clear D. This sequence originates from a person between 60 and 79 years old with lung adenocarcinoma. This chain's CDR3 is CASSYLNSPTGELFF. CDR3 coding DNA: TGTGCCAGCAGTTACCTGAACAGCCCCACCGGGGAGCTGTTTTTT.